The source of this T cell receptor beta chain is a study of cytotoxic CD8 clonotypes in ibrutinib-treated CLL. Across the study: Included were 11 relapsed/refractory and some 15 treatment-naive patients, of whom about 18 were IGHV unmutated.

In the case of this clone: Its antigen is still unknown.

Extraction of around 2 micrograms of genomic DNA from cryopreserved PBMCs supplied material for TCR beta libraries. Study-level results: Clonality, elevated at ibrutinib response, dropped back toward baseline at progression. Sampling times (in sustained-remission versus progressing patients) were not the same.

TCRdb's table, derived via immunoSEQ multiplex PCR, lists solely in-frame clones and lacks some. In the table there are roughly 97,000 clones, around 73% of which are singletons. The CDR3 spans 15 residues. V lost 4 bases to trimming and J lost 5 bases, with 17 bases between them. In germline, CDR1 is SGHTA, CDR2 FQGTGA. This TCR was recovered from a human donor with chronic lymphocytic leukemia. The J gene is TRBJ2-5, the V gene TRBV7-3; possibly TRBD2 for D (5 bases). Material: PBMCs, obtained after 12 months of ibrutinib treatment. The CDR3 sequence is CASSSPSTGMETQYF. The CDR3 bases are TGTGCCAGCAGCTCCCCCTCTACGGGGATGGAGACCCAGTACTTC.